This record looks at one T cell receptor beta chain sequence and its context. Its antigen remains unknown. A single record per CDR3 protein comes from TCRdb applying MiXCR to the 5' RACE reads. The sample yields 270,000 or so distinct CDR3 sequences, 15% to 20% seen once. The source of the sample is a study of T-cell memory formation after mild COVID-19. Study background: Largely, TCR clusters stayed within a single donor.

Study-wide results and caveats: Cross-reactive memory apparently joined, as some responding clones appeared in pre-infection memory.

The V end lost 6 bases, the J end lost 3 bases, and 15 bases lay between the germline ends. The CDR3 runs to 14 residues. This TCR was recovered from a man younger than 30 who had mild COVID-19 (a few samples of this study predate the infection). Cell type and time point are not known. The J gene is TRBJ2-7, the V gene TRBV12-3 or TRBV12-4; tentatively, D is TRBD1 or TRBD2 (5 bases each). The source material was PBMCs or a T cell subset sorted from them (not recorded which). The CDR3 sequence: CASRPGTVNYEQYF. For the CDR3, the DNA is TGTGCCAGCAGACCAGGGACGGTCAACTACGAGCAGTACTTC.